The clone carrying this T cell receptor beta chain was observed many times. Its specificity is not known. This entry belongs to a study of CD8+CD57+ T cells in acquired aplastic anemia. Study details: Mean yield of DNA from sorted CD4+ and CD8+ cells was around 3 ug. Study results and limitations: The number of CD8+ CDR3 sequences shared by patients and controls was about 30.

This CDR3 comprises 15 residues. Germline CDR1 reads LGHNT; CDR2 reads FRNRAP. V was shortened by 1 base and J by 9 bases, with 17 bases between the two germline ends. Genomic DNA acted as the template from which TCR beta VDJ combination and CDR3 sequence profiling were carried out. TCRdb re-analysed the reads in MiXCR, keeping a single row per CDR3 protein. The repertoire has roughly 200,000 distinct CDR3 sequences, approximately 65% of them found once; the top ten carry about 60%. Patients sequenced had flow cytometry evidence of CD8+CD57+ cell expansion. A severe acquired aplastic anemia diagnosis applied to all patients.

Sequencing input: sorted CD4+, CD8+, or CD8+CD57+ T cells (not recorded which) from PBMCs. The chain joins TRBV12-5 to TRBJ2-3, with D possibly being TRBD2 (5 bases). This TCR derives from a human donor with aplastic anemia. The CDR3 DNA follows: TGTGCTAGTGGTTTGGCCCCTGAGGGCCCTTCAACGCAGTATTTT. This codes for CASGLAPEGPSTQYF.